Following are 24 T cell receptor beta chains from one sample sequenced in a study of CD8+ T cells in alopecia areata. Extracted RNA was reverse transcribed into cDNA, the sequencing template. The method was immunoSEQ multiplex PCR; TCRdb's version includes in-frame clones alone and lacks a portion of them. The record shows 20,000 or so clones for this sample, with no singletons present. Sorting used CD4, CD8alpha, NKG2D, NKG2ACE and other markers on pooled cutaneous lymph node cells. What was sequenced was CD8+ T cells sorted from a lymph node. Receptors originate from a C3H/HeJ mouse with alopecia areata. For the strain, the MHC haplotype given is H2-k.

The table lists this clone with a few counts. The listed genes are named as in mouse. The read ends 4 residues before the CDR3 terminus; that terminus is restored from the germline J gene. This chain uses TRBV19 with TRBJ2-4; TRBD2 matches at 11 bases. The CDR3 spans 16 residues. With V trimmed by 4 bases and J by 1 base, 5 bases remained unmatched. The V gene's germline CDR1 is FNHDT and CDR2 SITEND (reference sequence). The CDR3 protein is CASSRDWGKGQNTLYF. Partial CDR3 DNA: TGTGCCAGCAGTCGGGACTGGGGGAAAGGTCAAAAC.

In this sample, this clone turned up many times. The listed genes are named as in mouse. The missing CDR3 end, 4 residues past where the read stops, is filled in from the germline J gene. V and J are TRBV3 and TRBJ2-1; TRBD2 matches at 8 bases. The germline V gene encodes CDR1 SNHLY and CDR2 FYNGKV (reference sequence). There are 13 residues in the CDR3. CDR3: CASSPDWVAEQFF. The covered CDR3 bases are TGTGCCAGCAGCCCGGACTGGGTGGCT.

A word on this clone: Mouse names are used for the genes. The CDR3 end lies 4 residues beyond the end of the read and is filled in from the germline J gene. V and J are TRBV19 and TRBJ2-7, with 10 bases lining up with TRBD2. The CDR3 has 14 residues. With 8 bases clipped from V and 3 bases from J, the junction kept 8 bases outside the gene matches. CDR1 is FNHDT and CDR2 is SITEND in the germline V gene (reference sequence). The chain's CDR3 is CASTPGLGIYEQYF. The CDR3 DNA, read in part, is TGTGCCAGTACGCCGGGACTGGGGATCTAT. The whole variable domain, filled in from reference TRBV19 and TRBJ2-7, reads GGIITQTPKFLIGQEGQKLTLKCQQNFNHDTMYWYRQDSGKGLRLIYYSITENDLQKGDLSEGYDASREKKSSFSLTVTSAQKNEMAVFLCASTPGLGIYEQYFGPGTRLTVL.

This clone was seen only a few times. The gene names given are mouse names. Sequencing ends 4 residues short of the CDR3 end; the germline J gene provides the rest. This sequence joins TRBV5 and TRBJ1-1; D call uncertain. CDR1 is LGHNA and CDR2 is YNLKQL in the germline V gene (reference sequence). The germline V and J ends were trimmed by 0 bases and 0 bases, with 8 bases remaining between them. This CDR3 has 15 residues. CDR3 region: CASSQDWQENTEVFF. CDR3 DNA, as far as it was read: TGTGCCAGCAGCCAAGATTGGCAGGAGAACACA.

Of note for this clone: Mouse germline and gene names are used. The read terminates 4 residues ahead of where the CDR3 ends, so the germline J gene completes it. The chain joins TRBV19 to TRBJ2-3; D is unclear. This CDR3 region has 13 residues. Germline CDR1 is FNHDT and CDR2 is SITEND (reference sequence). Trimming took 3 bases from V and 3 from J, leaving 8 bases between them. CDR3 in amino acids: CASSRGGAETLYF. The part of the CDR3 DNA that was read is TGTGCCAGCAGTAGGGGTGGGGCAGAA.

This clone occurred many times. Any gene name here is a mouse gene name. The read comes to an end 4 residues before the CDR3 does, leaving the germline J gene to fill in the end. The chain has TRBV13-3 and TRBJ2-1; 9 bases fit TRBD2. Germline-derived CDR1 and CDR2 are NNHDY and SYVADS. CDR3 length: 15 residues. The CDR3 spells CASSDDWGEGAEQFF. The sequenced CDR3 bases are TGTGCCAGCAGTGATGACTGGGGGGAGGGGGCT.

On this clone: These gene names are mouse names. The read terminates 4 residues ahead of where the CDR3 ends, so the germline J gene completes it. The chain is built from TRBV19 and TRBJ2-3; 7 positions agree with TRBD1. Germline-derived CDR1 and CDR2 are FNHDT and SITEND (reference sequence). This CDR3 is 15 amino acids long. J lost 0 bases, V lost 5 bases, and 6 bases had no gene match. The sequenced CDR3 bases are TGTGCCAGCAGCCTGGGACAGATTAGTGCAGAA. It specifies CASSLGQISAE. The full CDR3 protein is CASSLGQISAETLYF.

This clone counts as medium-sized. Genes here carry mouse names. The read ends 4 residues before the CDR3 terminus; that terminus is restored from the germline J gene. This chain uses TRBV1 with TRBJ2-5; 11 bases fit TRBD2. The ends lost 3 bases at V and 0 bases at J; junction bases unmatched: 2. CDR1 and CDR2 (germline): NSQYPW, LRSPGD (reference sequence). There are 16 residues in the CDR3. The CDR3 loop is CTCSAGLGVNQDTQYF. The sequenced part of the CDR3 DNA is TGCACCTGCAGTGCGGGACTGGGGGTTAACCAAGAC.

A few counts support this clone. Mouse gene names apply. The read ends 4 residues before the CDR3 terminus; that terminus is restored from the germline J gene. V usage is TRBV14 and J usage is TRBJ2-5; unclear D gene. CDR1 and CDR2 from the germline V gene are SGHDT and FRDEAV. The CDR3 runs 11 residues. This CDR3 is CASSPKDTQYF. The covered CDR3 bases are TGTGCCAGCAGTCCTAAAGAC. The full variable domain, its missing parts supplied by reference TRBV14 and TRBJ2-5, is EAGVTQSPRYAVLQEGQAVSFWCDPISGHDTLYWYQQPRDQGPQLLVYFRDEAVIDNSQLPSDRFSAVRPKGTNSTLKIQSAKQGDTATYLCASSPKDTQYFGPGTRLLVL.

This clone has a count of ten or more. Gene names are the mouse ones. Read data end 4 residues before the CDR3 end; the end is taken from the germline J gene. The chain uses TRBV13-3 and TRBJ2-7; TRBD2 aligns across 9 bases. Germline CDR1 NNHDY, CDR2 SYVADS. CDR3 length: 14 amino acids. CDR3 DNA, as far as it was read: TGTGCCAGCAGTGGTGGGACTGGGAGATAT. Amino acid sequence: CASSGGTGRY. From start to end, the CDR3 is CASSGGTGRYEQYF.

This clone was seen a handful of times. The genes and germline here are from mouse. The CDR3 end is not reached by the read, which stops 4 residues before it; the germline J gene fills it in. The chain combines TRBV17 with TRBJ1-1, with TRBD1 matching over 9 bases. The CDR3 spans 14 residues. V dropped 3 bases and J dropped 1; count of bases not matched to a gene: 0. The V gene's germline CDR1 is MNHDT and CDR2 YYDKIL. The sequenced part of the CDR3 DNA is TGTGCTAGCAGTAGGGACAGGGGAAACACA. It codes for CASSRDRGNT. From start to end, the CDR3 is CASSRDRGNTEVFF.

Points on this clone: Mouse gene names and germline throughout. The read gets to within 4 residues of the CDR3 end, and the germline J gene fills in the rest. The chain employs TRBV13-3 and TRBJ2-5, with unresolved D. Germline V gene lookup returns CDR1 NNHDY and CDR2 SYVADS. CDR3 length: 13 residues. V lost 3 bases and J lost 3, with 8 bases in between. The part of the CDR3 DNA that was read is TGTGCCAGCAGTGCCTCCCAGCAAGAC. This sequence encodes CASSASQQD. The entire CDR3 protein is CASSASQQDTQYF.

This clone was counted only a few times. The genes and germline here are from mouse. The CDR3 goes on 4 residues after the read ends, and that part is filled in from the germline J gene. The J gene is TRBJ2-7, the V gene TRBV13-1; perhaps TRBD1 as D (5 bases). The germline gives CDR1 NSHNY, CDR2 SYGAGN. The CDR3 has 12 amino acids. Incomplete CDR3 DNA: TGTGCCAGCAGTGAGGACAAATAT. It translates to CASSEDKY. The whole CDR3 is CASSEDKYEQYF.

This clone was seen only a few times. Mouse gene names and germline throughout. With the read ending 4 residues before the CDR3 end, the germline J gene is used to fill in that end. This chain joins TRBV13-1 and TRBJ1-1; perhaps TRBD1 as D (6 bases). CDR3 size: 13 residues. Germline values: CDR1 NSHNY, CDR2 SYGAGN. The covered CDR3 bases are TGTGCCAGCAGTGGTGGGGGGGCGCGA. Residues: CASSGGGAR. The full-length CDR3 reads as CASSGGGAREVFF.

This clone was counted only a few times. Here the gene names and germline are mouse. The read comes to an end 4 residues before the CDR3 does, leaving the germline J gene to fill in the end. The chain combines TRBV13-1 with TRBJ1-4; D not resolved. Germline V gene lookup returns CDR1 NSHNY and CDR2 SYGAGN. The V end was cut by 4 bases, the J end by 0 bases, with 7 bases between. The CDR3 length is 14 residues. The CDR3 bases that were read are TGTGCCAGCAGTAGACATCTTTCCAACGAA. The encoded protein is CASSRHLSNE. In full, the CDR3 is CASSRHLSNERLFF.

This clone was seen only a few times. All gene names here are mouse names. The CDR3 end falls 4 residues outside the read, so it is completed with the germline J gene. The chain uses TRBV13-2 and TRBJ1-4, with D perhaps matching TRBD1 (6 bases). Germline V CDR1 and CDR2: NNHNN, SYGAGS (reference sequence). V was pared by 3 bases and J by 3 bases, with 9 bases between. The CDR3 has 14 amino acids. The CDR3 here is CASGAGTTNERLFF. The sequenced part of the CDR3 DNA is TGTGCCAGCGGTGCAGGGACAACCAACGAA.

A remark on this clone: At residue 15, TCRdb's protein disagrees with the DNA translation; the protein shown here derives from the DNA. Gene names are the mouse ones. The read comes to an end 3 residues before the CDR3 does, leaving the germline J gene to fill in the end. The chain is built from TRBV16 and TRBJ1-3, with a weak D call TRBD1 (6 bases). Trimming removed 0 bases at V and 0 bases at J, with 15 bases between. This CDR3 is built from 18 residues. The germline gives CDR1 SGHSA, CDR2 FRNQAP. The CDR3 reads CASSLDRSGTLSGNTLYF. The CDR3 DNA, read in part, is TGTGCAAGCAGCTTAGATCGGAGTGGGACACTTTCTGGAAATACG. Supplemented by reference TRBV16 and TRBJ1-3, the full variable domain reads NAGVIQTPRHKVTGKGQEATLWCEPISGHSAVFWYRQTIVQGLEFLTYFRNQAPIDDSGMPKERFSAQMPNQSHSTLKIQSTQPQDSAVYLCASSLDRSGTLSGNTLYFGEGSRLIVV.

This clone came up a few times. The gene names here belong to mouse. The read ends 4 residues before the CDR3 terminus; that terminus is restored from the germline J gene. The rearrangement links TRBV13-3 to TRBJ2-1, with 11 positions matching TRBD2. CDR1 and CDR2 (germline): NNHDY, SYVADS. The CDR3 is 16 amino acids. Partial CDR3 DNA: TGTGCCAGCAGTGACCGGGACTGGGGGACGGGGGCT. This codes for CASSDRDWGTGA. The full CDR3 protein is CASSDRDWGTGAEQFF.

This clone turned up a few times. Mouse names are used for the genes. The CDR3 extends 4 residues past the end of the read, so its final part is completed from the germline J gene. V gene TRBV14 combines with J gene TRBJ2-7; D remains ambiguous. V was trimmed by 5 bases and J by 0 bases, leaving 9 bases between them. This CDR3 contains 13 residues. Germline values: CDR1 SGHDT, CDR2 FRDEAV. The CDR3 is CASSLTNSYEQYF. The CDR3 DNA, read in part, is TGTGCCAGCAGCTTGACAAACTCCTAT.

This clone was seen many times. Mouse germline and gene names are used. The observed sequence ends 4 residues before the CDR3 terminus, with the missing tail filled in from the germline J gene. This chain uses TRBV5 with TRBJ2-5, with D possibly TRBD2 on 5 matching bases. Trimming removed 0 bases at V and 0 bases at J, with 7 bases between. CDR3 length: 15 residues. Germline loops: CDR1 LGHNA, CDR2 YNLKQL (reference sequence). The chain's CDR3 is CASSQDWVNQDTQYF. The DNA read from the CDR3 is TGTGCCAGCAGCCAAGACTGGGTTAACCAAGAC.

This clone was counted at least ten times. All gene names here are mouse names. Coverage ceases 4 residues before the CDR3 finishes, and the germline J gene fills in the end. The J gene is TRBJ2-5, the V gene TRBV13-3, with 9 bases fitting TRBD1. This CDR3 has 15 residues. Per the germline V gene, CDR1 is NNHDY and CDR2 is SYVADS. The covered CDR3 bases are TGTGCCAGCAGTGATGGGACAGGGGAGAGAGAC. It codes for CASSDGTGERD. The full CDR3 reads CASSDGTGERDTQYF. The complete variable domain, with remaining parts taken from reference TRBV13-3 and TRBJ2-5, reads EAAVTQSPRSKVAVTGGKVTLSCHQTNNHDYMYWYRQDTGHGLRLIHYSYVADSTEKGDIPDGYKASRPSQENFSLILELASLSQTAVYFCASSDGTGERDTQYFGPGTRLLVL.

This clone came up a few times. Gene names refer to mouse genes. The read ends 4 residues before the CDR3 terminus; that terminus is restored from the germline J gene. The chain couples TRBV19 to TRBJ2-1; D may be TRBD2 (5 bases). Germline lookup yields CDR1 FNHDT and CDR2 SITEND (reference sequence). The CDR3 covers 14 residues. V was cut by 2 bases and J by 3 bases, with 9 bases left in between. The chain's CDR3 is CASSILGIYAEQFF. The sequenced part of the CDR3 DNA is TGTGCCAGCAGTATCCTGGGCATCTATGCT.

This clone was counted ten times or more. Germline and genes: mouse. The CDR3 end falls 4 residues outside the read, so it is completed with the germline J gene. The rearrangement uses TRBV5 and TRBJ1-1; TRBD1 agrees at 9 bases. J gave up 3 bases and V 0 bases, and 2 bases lay outside the gene matches. CDR1 is LGHNA, CDR2 YNLKQL, per germline (reference sequence). The CDR3 length is 15 residues. CDR3 in amino acids: CASSQDWDRDTEVFF. The sequenced part of the CDR3 DNA is TGTGCCAGCAGCCAAGATTGGGACAGGGACACA.

This clone was seen repeatedly, ten times or more. Each gene name is a mouse one. The missing CDR3 end, 4 residues past where the read stops, is filled in from the germline J gene. The V and J genes are TRBV13-3 and TRBJ2-7; 9 bases fit TRBD2. The CDR3 runs 15 residues. Germline trimming cut 4 bases from V and 3 bases from J; bases unmatched to any gene: 8. Germline CDR1 reads NNHDY; CDR2 reads SYVADS. This chain's CDR3 is CASSLHWGANYEQYF. CDR3 bases read: TGTGCCAGCAGTCTTCACTGGGGGGCAAACTAT.